This T cell receptor beta chain was obtained from a study of T cell repertoires in cytomegalovirus infection. Study at large: Selected CMV epitopes included recently identified HLA-C-restricted ones as well as well-studied HLA-B-restricted ones.

There are many counts of this clonotype. As yet, its antigen is unknown. The trim removed 4 bases at V and 2 bases at J, leaving 4 bases unmatched. CDR1 SEHNR and CDR2 FQNEAQ come from the germline V gene (reference sequence). The CDR3 spans 16 residues. TCRdb re-called the reads through MiXCR, storing one row per CDR3 protein. The sample comprises some 800,000 distinct CDR3 sequences, 30% to 35% of which are singletons, and 9.5% to 15% rests with the top ten. Study-wide results and caveats: Across the ex vivo response, the dominant clonotypes were HLA-C-restricted CMV-specific TCR beta clonotypes.

This receptor was obtained from a human donor in good health (CMV status not recorded). Some clones in this sample may be carry-over from other donors' samples. The sequencing here drew on cultured CD8+ T cells from PBMCs, taken from culture after CMV antigen stimulation. The rearrangement joins TRBV7-9 to TRBJ2-2, with TRBD2 matching 10 bases. In DNA form, the CDR3 reads TGTGCCAGCAGCTCGGCTAGCGGGGGAAACACCGGGGAGCTGTTTTTT. It translates to CASSSASGGNTGELFF.